Below are 25 T cell receptor beta chains sequenced from a single sample in a study of T cell changes during pregnancy in multiple sclerosis. Here immunoSEQ multiplex PCR was the method, and the copy in TCRdb shows in-frame clones only, minus some. The sample comprises around 48,000 clones, 80% to 95% of which are singletons, and under 0.85% rests with the top ten. This sample comprised CD4+ T cells from peripheral blood mononuclear cells, obtained in the third trimester of pregnancy. The receptors stem from a female donor with multiple sclerosis, enrolled in a pregnancy study.

This rearrangement joins TRBV27 to TRBJ2-6, with TRBD2 as a possible D gene (5 bases). This CDR3 is built from 13 residues. The germline V gene encodes CDR1 MNHEY and CDR2 SMNVEV (reference sequence). Between the trimmed V and J ends, which lost 0 bases and 10 bases, there was a span of 7 bases. The chain's CDR3 is CASSLSRGNVLTF. CDR3 nucleotide sequence: TGTGCCAGCAGTTTATCGAGAGGGAACGTCCTGACTTTC.

This clone was seen a few times. The chain has TRBV7-8 and TRBJ2-1, with 10 nucleotides matching TRBD2. Unmatched junction bases numbered 9, after V lost 1 base and J lost 0 bases. Germline V gene lookup returns CDR1 SGHVS and CDR2 FQNEAQ. This CDR3 region has 19 residues. For the CDR3, the DNA is TGTGCCAGCAGCTTAGTCGTTTTAGCGGGAGGAAGCTCCTACAATGAGCAGTTCTTC. Its protein is CASSLVVLAGGSSYNEQFF.

The J gene is TRBJ2-1, the V gene TRBV25-1; possibly TRBD1 for D (5 bases). From germline, CDR1 is MGHDK and CDR2 SYGVNS. V was pared by 6 bases and J by 2 bases, with 8 bases between. The CDR3 covers 13 residues. In DNA form, the CDR3 reads TGTGCCAGCAGCCAGACAGCCTACAATGAGCAGTTCTTC. Translating it yields CASSQTAYNEQFF.

The chain links TRBV14 to TRBJ1-6, with D possibly matching TRBD1 (5 bases). The CDR3 contains 16 residues. Germline V gene data show CDR1 as SGHDN and CDR2 as FVKESK. V lost 2 bases, J lost 9 bases, and 17 bases lay in between. CDR3 in amino acids: CASSQKDGRGTSPLHF. The CDR3 nucleotides are TGTGCCAGCAGCCAAAAAGACGGGAGGGGAACTTCACCCCTCCACTTT. Complete variable domain (other parts from reference TRBV14 and TRBJ1-6): EAGVTQFPSHSVIEKGQTVTLRCDPISGHDNLYWYRRVMGKEIKFLLHFVKESKQDESGMPNNRFLAERTGGTYSTLKVQPAELEDSGVYFCASSQKDGRGTSPLHFGNGTRLTVT.

The chain links TRBV5-4 to TRBJ2-2; 9 nucleotides agree with TRBD1. V gave up 5 bases and J gave up 4 bases; unmatched junction bases: 12. The CDR3 contains 17 residues. Germline CDR1 and CDR2: SGHNT and YYREEE (reference sequence). The CDR3 DNA reads TGTGCCAGCAGGCCAGCACAGGGGGCGCAAAGCACCGGGGAGCTGTTTTTT. This codes for CASRPAQGAQSTGELFF.

This CDR3 is CATKGTSGRLETQYF. The DNA for the CDR3 is TGTGCCACAAAAGGGACTAGCGGGAGACTGGAGACCCAGTACTTC. The chain employs TRBV6-5 and TRBJ2-5; 14 bases align to TRBD2. The CDR3 sequence is 15 residues long. Germline CDR1 MNHEY, CDR2 SVGAGI. Losses at the gene ends were 10 bases for V and 5 bases for J; bases not matched to a gene: 9.

V gene TRBV5-6 combines with J gene TRBJ2-3, with TRBD2 matching 9 bases. The CDR3 is 17 residues long. Germline V gene data show CDR1 as SGHDT and CDR2 as YYEEEE. V lost 2 bases and J lost 2; bases outside the gene matches: 9. CDR3 in amino acids: CASSFAGGRIATDTQYF. Here the CDR3 DNA reads TGTGCCAGCAGCTTCGCGGGAGGGCGTATCGCCACAGATACGCAGTATTTT.

V and J are TRBV14 and TRBJ1-1; perhaps TRBD1 as D (5 bases). Germline CDR1 reads SGHDN; CDR2 reads FVKESK. This CDR3 is 14 amino acids long. Trimming pared 4 bases from V and 4 bases from J, leaving 13 bases between. CDR3 sequence reads: CASSLSRGVTEAFF. Here the CDR3 DNA reads TGTGCCAGCAGCCTTTCGCGGGGCGTCACTGAAGCTTTCTTT. The whole variable domain, filled in from reference TRBV14 and TRBJ1-1, reads EAGVTQFPSHSVIEKGQTVTLRCDPISGHDNLYWYRRVMGKEIKFLLHFVKESKQDESGMPNNRFLAERTGGTYSTLKVQPAELEDSGVYFCASSLSRGVTEAFFGQGTRLTVV.

Of note for this clone: The junction does not match germline at one end; this may be a read error. The chain is built from TRBV12-5 and TRBJ1-2, with TRBD1 identical over 10 bases. This CDR3 has 14 amino acids. The germline gives CDR1 LGHNT, CDR2 FRNRAP. CDR3 residues: CASGLDRDRGLLIF. CDR3 nucleotides: TGTGCTAGTGGTTTGGACCGGGACAGGGGTCTTTTAATCTTC.

This clone was recorded once. V is TRBV7-3 and J is TRBJ1-5; D is undetermined. Deletions cut 2 bases from V and 4 bases from J, with 6 bases between. This CDR3 is built from 13 residues. Germline V gene lookup returns CDR1 SGHTA and CDR2 FQGTGA. CDR3 sequence (DNA): TGTGCCAGCAGCTTACGGGATAATCAGCCCCAGCATTTT. Translated: CASSLRDNQPQHF.

The chain uses TRBV6-4 and TRBJ1-3, with a possible D match to TRBD1 (5 bases). Looked up from germline, CDR1 is MRHNA and CDR2 is SNTAGT. CDR3 length: 13 residues. Trimming pared 6 bases from V and 2 bases from J, leaving 8 bases between. CDR3 sequence reads: CASSEGAGNTIYF. CDR3 sequence (DNA): TGTGCCAGCAGCGAAGGGGCTGGAAACACCATATATTTT.

The chain recombines TRBV29-1 with TRBJ2-5; 7 bases match TRBD2. CDR1 SQVTM and CDR2 ANQGSEA come from the germline V gene. V trimming: 4 bases; J trimming: 2 bases; junction bases outside the gene matches: 7. This CDR3 is 14 amino acids long. CDR3 DNA: TGCAGCGTTGGGGGGGGGATCGGACAAGAGACCCAGTACTTC. Translation gives CSVGGGIGQETQYF.

The CDR3 coding sequence is TGCGCCAGCAGTCAAACGACAGCGTCGGCGGGAAACACCATATATTTT. Its protein is CASSQTTASAGNTIYF. The V call is TRBV5-1, the J call TRBJ1-3; maybe TRBD1 (5 bases). The CDR3 consists of 16 residues. The germline V and J ends were trimmed by 5 bases and 4 bases, with 19 bases remaining between them. Germline assignment: CDR1 SGHRS and CDR2 YFSETQ.

The chain carries TRBV9 and TRBJ2-1; D not certain. The germline V gene encodes CDR1 SGDLS and CDR2 YYNGEE. The CDR3 extends over 20 amino acids. Trimming removed 0 bases at V and 0 bases at J, with 22 bases between. The CDR3 DNA reads TGTGCCAGCAGCGTAGGGTTTGTCGGGTCAATCCAGAGCTCCTACAATGAGCAGTTCTTC. Its translation: CASSVGFVGSIQSSYNEQFF.

V gene TRBV4-2 combines with J gene TRBJ1-5, with D hard to call. CDR1 LGHNA and CDR2 YNFKEQ come from the germline V gene. This CDR3 contains 15 residues. Trimming pared 1 base from V and 0 bases from J, leaving 7 bases between. This CDR3 is CASSQGLNSNQPQHF. The CDR3 DNA sequence: TGTGCCAGCAGCCAAGGCCTAAATAGCAATCAGCCCCAGCATTTT.

Regarding this clone: At the DNA level, this CDR3 is encoded by other sequences in the same sample as well. The chain couples TRBV9 to TRBJ2-1, with D possibly TRBD1 on 6 matching bases. V gave up 0 bases and J gave up 0 bases, with 7 bases separating them. From germline, CDR1 is SGDLS and CDR2 YYNGEE. The CDR3 is made up of 15 amino acids. The chain's CDR3 is CASSVGGGSYNEQFF. CDR3 coding DNA: TGTGCCAGCAGCGTAGGAGGGGGCTCCTACAATGAGCAGTTCTTC.

This sequence joins TRBV2 and TRBJ2-1, with TRBD2 matching over 7 bases. Germline V gives CDR1 SNHLY, CDR2 FYNNEI. The CDR3 sequence is 14 residues long. V lost 6 bases and J lost 1; bases outside the gene matches: 3. CDR3 in DNA: TGTGCCAGCAGACTAGCGAGTTCCTACAATGAGCAGTTCTTC. Protein product: CASRLASSYNEQFF. Complete variable domain (other parts from reference TRBV2 and TRBJ2-1): EPEVTQTPSHQVTQMGQEVILRCVPISNHLYFYWYRQILGQKVEFLVSFYNNEISEKSEIFDDQFSVERPDGSNFTLKIRSTKLEDSAMYFCASRLASSYNEQFFGPGTRLTVL.

The chain couples TRBV6-5 to TRBJ1-6; the D gene is possibly TRBD1 (6 bases). Germline V gene data show CDR1 as MNHEY and CDR2 as SVGAGI. This CDR3 is built from 16 residues. V shed 0 bases and J shed 5 bases, with 11 bases lying between them. This CDR3 reads CASSYSGQSDNSPLHF. CDR3 nucleotide sequence: TGTGCCAGCAGTTACTCCGGACAGTCAGATAATTCACCCCTCCACTTT.

Comments on this clone: At one end the junction does not follow the germline gene, possibly because of a read error. The genes are TRBV28 and TRBJ2-1; TRBD1 matches at 8 bases. CDR3 length: 14 residues. From germline, CDR1 is MDHEN and CDR2 SYDVKM. This CDR3 is CASSRRTGPLERFF. Here the CDR3 DNA reads TGTGCCAGCAGTCGGCGGACAGGGCCCTTGGAGCGGTTCTTC.

This chain joins TRBV6-1 and TRBJ1-4; tentatively, D is TRBD1 (5 bases). CDR1 is MNHNS, CDR2 SASEGT, per germline. The CDR3 covers 14 residues. V was clipped by 8 bases and J by 8 bases, with 18 bases between them. This CDR3 is CASGKGFDWEKLFF. DNA for the CDR3: TGTGCCAGCGGGAAGGGGTTCGATTGGGAAAAACTGTTTTTT.

The chain links TRBV27 to TRBJ1-5; 8 nucleotides agree with TRBD1. Per the germline V gene, CDR1 is MNHEY and CDR2 is SMNVEV (reference sequence). V lost 5 bases to trimming and J lost 2 bases; unmatched junction nucleotides: 5. The CDR3 runs to 15 residues. The CDR3 is CASSPQDRGNQPQHF. CDR3 sequence (DNA): TGTGCCAGCAGTCCACAGGACAGGGGCAATCAGCCCCAGCATTTT.

This chain joins TRBV19 and TRBJ1-3, with a tentative D call TRBD1 (5 bases). The CDR3 contains 12 residues. From germline, CDR1 is LNHDA and CDR2 SQIVND (reference sequence). Deletions cut 4 bases from V and 4 bases from J, with 5 bases between. The DNA for the CDR3 is TGTGCCAGTAGTACAGGGGGAAACACCATATATTTT. Translating it yields CASSTGGNTIYF.

The V and J genes are TRBV11-1 and TRBJ2-1; TRBD2 matches at 7 bases. The trim removed 5 bases at V and 7 bases at J, leaving 5 bases unmatched. CDR3 length: 13 amino acids. Germline-derived CDR1 and CDR2 are SGHAT and FQDESV (reference sequence). DNA for the CDR3: TGTGCCAGCAGCCTCCTACTAGCGAATGAGCAGTTCTTC. This codes for CASSLLLANEQFF.

The genes are TRBV15 and TRBJ2-7; 7 bases are a match to TRBD2. V was clipped by 0 bases and J by 0 bases; unmatched bases: 5. Germline V gives CDR1 LNHNV, CDR2 YYDKDF (reference sequence). CDR3 length: 16 residues. CDR3 sequence: CATSRDQGGSSYEQYF. CDR3 DNA sequence: TGTGCCACCAGCAGAGATCAAGGCGGGAGCTCCTACGAGCAGTACTTC.

The rearrangement joins TRBV6-1 to TRBJ1-5, with no clear D. The CDR3 loop spans 15 amino acids. Germline V gene sequence: CDR1 MNHNS, CDR2 SASEGT. The V and J ends lost 6 bases and 4 bases respectively, with 16 bases between them. The CDR3 sequence is CASSEGSMENQPQHF. CDR3 coding DNA: TGTGCCAGCAGCGAGGGCAGCATGGAGAATCAGCCCCAGCATTTT.